These 27 T cell receptor beta chains originate from one sample sequenced in a study of a mutant IDH1 vaccine in newly diagnosed glioma. Described time point: week 35, safety follow-up. Doses consisted of 300 ug of mutant IDH1 20-mer peptide each, paired with topical imiquimod. These TCRs are of unknown antigen specificity. TCRdb's copy holds only in-frame clones and misses some; the assay was immunoSEQ multiplex PCR. The sample has 60,000 or so clones; around four fifths are singletons. This specimen consisted of PBMCs, obtained from a glioma patient whose treatment included an IDH1 peptide vaccine. The receptors were gathered from a young man with glioma.

A note on this clone: Other nucleotide sequences in the sample specify the same CDR3. V gene TRBV30 combines with J gene TRBJ1-5; D not resolved. This CDR3 comprises 13 residues. V dropped 2 bases and J dropped 1 base, with 6 bases sitting between them. Germline V lookup: CDR1 GTSNPN, CDR2 SVGIG (reference sequence). CDR3 loop: CAWSRDSNQPQHF. In DNA, the CDR3 is TGTGCCTGGAGTAGAGACAGCAATCAGCCCCAGCATTTT.

V gene TRBV10-3 combines with J gene TRBJ2-7; 11 bases match TRBD2. Germline V gene data show CDR1 as ENHRY and CDR2 as SYGVKD. CDR3 size: 17 residues. J was trimmed by 2 bases and V by 0 bases; bases with no gene match: 6. This CDR3 is CAISESTWGLAAYEQYF. The CDR3 DNA reads TGTGCCATCAGTGAGTCGACTTGGGGACTAGCGGCCTACGAGCAGTACTTC.

The chain combines TRBV13 with TRBJ1-2, with D perhaps TRBD1 (6 bases). Trimming left V 0 bases short and J 7 bases short, with 18 bases between. The CDR3 extends over 16 amino acids. Germline lookup yields CDR1 PRHDT and CDR2 FYEKMQ (reference sequence). CDR3 nucleotide sequence: TGTGCCAGCAGCTTAGGCCGACAGGTCGGAACGGGTGGCTACACCTTC. Translating it yields CASSLGRQVGTGGYTF. Supplemented by reference TRBV13 and TRBJ1-2, the full variable domain reads AAGVIQSPRHLIKEKRETATLKCYPIPRHDTVYWYQQGPGQDPQFLISFYEKMQSDKGSIPDRFSAQQFSDYHSELNMSSLELGDSALYFCASSLGRQVGTGGYTFGSGTRLTVV.

The chain combines TRBV10-2 with TRBJ2-7, with 7 bases lining up with TRBD1. The CDR3 covers 14 residues. CDR1 WSHSY and CDR2 SAAADI come from the germline V gene. Unmatched junction bases numbered 9, after V lost 7 bases and J lost 3 bases. In nucleotides, the CDR3 is TGCGCCAGCAAACAGGGGCGTAACTTCTACGAGCAGTACTTC. Translated: CASKQGRNFYEQYF.

This chain uses TRBV4-1 with TRBJ2-7; tentatively, D is TRBD2 (6 bases). This CDR3 has 16 residues. V was clipped by 3 bases and J by 6 bases, with 21 bases between them. Germline CDR1 is MGHRA and CDR2 is YSYEKL. DNA for the CDR3: TGCGCCAGCAGCCAGATGGGAGGACCGTCTAGGAGCGAGCAGTACTTC. Amino acid sequence: CASSQMGGPSRSEQYF.

The chain combines TRBV5-1 with TRBJ2-7, with TRBD1 matching 8 bases. CDR1 is SGHRS and CDR2 is YFSETQ in the germline V gene. The CDR3 extends over 17 amino acids. V shed 7 bases and J 3 bases; nucleotides not matched to a gene: 18. CDR3 coding DNA: TGCGCCAGCCGAGAGTTACCGGGACAGGCATCCCTCTACGAGCAGTACTTC. Translating gives CASRELPGQASLYEQYF. Complete variable domain (other parts from reference TRBV5-1 and TRBJ2-7): KAGVTQTPRYLIKTRGQQVTLSCSPISGHRSVSWYQQTPGQGLQFLFEYFSETQRNKGNFPGRFSGRQFSNSRSEMNVSTLELGDSALYLCASRELPGQASLYEQYFGPGTRLTVT.

The chain combines TRBV5-1 with TRBJ1-1; D is ambiguous. Germline CDR1 and CDR2: SGHRS and YFSETQ. The CDR3 spans 15 residues. V dropped 2 bases and J dropped 1 base, with 12 bases sitting between them. The CDR3, as DNA: TGCGCCAGCAGCTTTGGTGCGAACCAGAACACTGAAGCTTTCTTT. Translation: CASSFGANQNTEAFF.

This clone was recorded once. This chain links TRBV18 with TRBJ1-1, with D hard to call. The V and J ends lost 6 bases and 5 bases respectively, with 13 bases between them. Germline assignment: CDR1 KGHSH and CDR2 LQKENI. The CDR3 totals 13 residues. The CDR3 here is CASSPVLRTEAFF. The CDR3 region has the DNA TGTGCCAGCTCGCCCGTCCTGAGAACTGAAGCTTTCTTT.

The chain's CDR3 is CASGQGHNQPQHF. The DNA of the CDR3 is TGTGCCAGCGGACAGGGGCACAATCAGCCCCAGCATTTT. This chain connects TRBV2 to TRBJ1-5, with 9 bases that match TRBD1. V lost 8 bases, J lost 3 bases, and 2 bases stayed unmatched. Per the germline V gene, CDR1 is SNHLY and CDR2 is FYNNEI. CDR3 length: 13 amino acids.

The chain has TRBV7-9 and TRBJ2-4, with D tentatively TRBD2 (6 bases). CDR1 and CDR2 (germline): SEHNR, FQNEAQ (reference sequence). V was shortened by 4 bases and J by 9 bases, with 16 bases between the two germline ends. The CDR3 totals 14 residues. This chain's CDR3 is CASSYGTSRGIQYF. The CDR3 DNA reads as TGTGCCAGCAGCTATGGGACTTCGCGGGGCATTCAGTACTTC.

This chain joins TRBV7-8 and TRBJ2-7, with 8 nucleotides matching TRBD1. Per the germline V gene, CDR1 is SGHVS and CDR2 is FQNEAQ. Trimming cost V 0 bases and J 3 bases; bases outside gene matches: 4. This CDR3 spans 15 amino acids. The CDR3 protein is CASSLAGTGVYEQYF. CDR3 nucleotides: TGTGCCAGCAGCTTAGCGGGGACAGGAGTCTACGAGCAGTACTTC. The complete variable domain, with remaining parts taken from reference TRBV7-8 and TRBJ2-7, reads GAGVSQSPRYKVAKRGQDVALRCDPISGHVSLFWYQQALGQGPEFLTYFQNEAQLDKSGLPSDRFFAERPEGSVSTLKIQRTQQEDSAVYLCASSLAGTGVYEQYFGPGTRLTVT.

CDR3 in amino acids: CASSLDQINTGELFF. CDR3 sequence (DNA): TGTGCCAGCAGCTTAGATCAGATAAACACCGGGGAGCTGTTTTTT. The chain links TRBV7-9 to TRBJ2-2; D is undetermined. Germline CDR1 is SEHNR and CDR2 is FQNEAQ (reference sequence). The CDR3 contains 15 residues. The V end lost 1 base, the J end lost 2 bases, and 8 bases lay between the germline ends.

CDR3 loop: CASSPPISYEQYF. The CDR3 DNA sequence: TGTGCCAGCTCACCACCGATAAGTTACGAGCAGTACTTC. This sequence joins TRBV18 and TRBJ2-7; D remains unclear. V lost 0 bases, J lost 4 bases, and 7 bases lay in between. The CDR3 spans 13 residues. From germline, CDR1 is KGHSH and CDR2 LQKENI.

The chain has TRBV28 and TRBJ1-5; 8 bases match TRBD1. The CDR3 runs to 14 residues. Germline CDR1 reads MDHEN; CDR2 reads SYDVKM. The V gene end was trimmed by 5 bases and the J gene end by 3 bases; junction bases not matched to a gene: 3. The CDR3: CASSPRGPNQPQHF. Written as DNA, the CDR3 is TGTGCCAGCAGTCCCAGGGGGCCCAATCAGCCCCAGCATTTT.

J is TRBJ1-1 and V is TRBV15; D ambiguous. The CDR3 covers 15 residues. CDR1 LNHNV and CDR2 YYDKDF come from the germline V gene (reference sequence). V shed 0 bases and J shed 1 base, with 9 bases lying between them. CDR3 loop: CATSREALQNTEAFF. In nucleotides, the CDR3 is TGTGCCACCAGCAGAGAAGCCCTTCAGAACACTGAAGCTTTCTTT.

The genes are TRBV7-9 and TRBJ2-2; perhaps TRBD2 as D (5 bases). The germline V and J ends were trimmed by 5 bases and 5 bases, with 9 bases remaining between them. Germline CDR1 reads SEHNR; CDR2 reads FQNEAQ (reference sequence). The CDR3 extends over 13 amino acids. CDR3 bases: TGTGCCAGCAGCCCGGACTTGACCGGGGAGCTGTTTTTT. Its protein is CASSPDLTGELFF.

The V call is TRBV7-6, the J call TRBJ1-5, with a tentative D call TRBD1 (5 bases). The CDR3 runs to 14 residues. The V end lost 1 base, the J end lost 7 bases, and 11 bases lay between the germline ends. The germline V gene encodes CDR1 SGHVS and CDR2 FNYEAQ. The CDR3 here is CASSLGGTGQPQHF. DNA for the CDR3: TGTGCCAGCAGCTTAGGGGGCACGGGACAGCCCCAGCATTTT.

This clone was seen only a few times. The CDR3 sequence: CASSEQATPGETQYF. In DNA form, the CDR3 reads TGCGCCAGCAGTGAGCAGGCGACCCCGGGAGAGACCCAGTACTTC. The chain is built from TRBV10-1 and TRBJ2-5; D not certain. Germline V gene sequence: CDR1 WNHNN, CDR2 SYGVQD (reference sequence). V was cut by 2 bases and J by 4 bases, with 14 bases left in between. The CDR3 covers 15 residues.

The gene calls are TRBV7-2 and TRBJ2-5, with 13 bases that match TRBD2. Per the germline V gene, CDR1 is SGHTA and CDR2 is FQGNSA. The CDR3 covers 15 residues. Germline trimming cut 5 bases from V and 4 bases from J; bases unmatched to any gene: 4. This chain's CDR3 is CASSLRTSGGETQYF. CDR3 nucleotide sequence: TGTGCCAGCAGCCTCCGGACTAGCGGGGGAGAGACCCAGTACTTC.

The chain joins TRBV6-1 to TRBJ2-5, with a weak D call TRBD1 (6 bases). V was pared by 6 bases and J by 5 bases, with 10 bases between. This CDR3 region has 12 residues. Germline V gene data show CDR1 as MNHNS and CDR2 as SASEGT. CDR3 region: CASSRGGETQYF. The DNA of the CDR3 is TGTGCCAGCAGCAGGGGTGGGGAGACCCAGTACTTC.

The chain couples TRBV2 to TRBJ2-5; D is undetermined. The CDR3 sequence is 14 residues long. V was pared by 3 bases and J by 1 base, with 9 bases between. CDR1 and CDR2 from the germline V gene are SNHLY and FYNNEI. The chain's CDR3 is CASSDKLGQETQYF. The DNA for the CDR3 is TGTGCCAGCAGTGATAAGCTAGGCCAAGAGACCCAGTACTTC.

V is TRBV5-1 and J is TRBJ2-5; TRBD2 aligns across 9 bases. CDR1 SGHRS and CDR2 YFSETQ come from the germline V gene. The length of the CDR3 is 16 residues. V shed 4 bases and J 2 bases; nucleotides not matched to a gene: 9. The CDR3 region is CASSPQRGVPQETQYF. CDR3 DNA sequence: TGCGCCAGCAGCCCCCAGCGGGGGGTACCGCAAGAGACCCAGTACTTC.

V is TRBV6-1 and J is TRBJ1-1; no reliable D call. Germline CDR1 is MNHNS and CDR2 is SASEGT. The CDR3 loop spans 10 amino acids. V lost 7 bases and J lost 6, with 6 bases in between. The CDR3 sequence is CASNFPEAFF. In DNA form, the CDR3 reads TGTGCCAGCAATTTCCCTGAAGCTTTCTTT.

J is TRBJ1-1 and V is TRBV9; no definite D call. V lost 3 bases, J lost 10 bases, and 10 bases lay in between. Germline V gene sequence: CDR1 SGDLS, CDR2 YYNGEE. The CDR3 is made up of 11 amino acids. Here the CDR3 DNA reads TGTGCCAGCAGCGGAGGTCCTTCAGCTTTCTTT. It is translated as CASSGGPSAFF.

This clone appeared a few times. The CDR3 region is CASGDSNNSPLHF. The DNA of the CDR3 is TGTGCCAGCGGGGACAGTAATAATTCACCCCTCCACTTT. The chain is built from TRBV11-2 and TRBJ1-6, with 7 bases fitting TRBD1. The J segment lost 5 bases and the V segment lost 8 bases, leaving 3 bases of the junction unmatched. CDR1 and CDR2 from the germline V gene are SGHAT and FQNNGV. The CDR3 length is 13 residues.

V is TRBV7-6 and J is TRBJ2-1; no clear D. The ends were cut back, 1 base at V and 8 bases at J, with 12 bases in the middle. This CDR3 contains 14 residues. Germline V gene lookup returns CDR1 SGHVS and CDR2 FNYEAQ. CDR3 coding DNA: TGTGCCAGCAGCTTAGGACTCACTTCGGATGAGCAGTTCTTC. Translation: CASSLGLTSDEQFF.

The rearrangement links TRBV14 to TRBJ1-3, with unresolved D. V lost 0 bases and J lost 4, with 10 bases in between. The CDR3 is made up of 15 amino acids. Per the germline V gene, CDR1 is SGHDN and CDR2 is FVKESK. As DNA, the CDR3 is TGTGCCAGCAGCCAAGAGGAGAAGGTGGGAAACACCATATATTTT. It codes for CASSQEEKVGNTIYF.